This T cell receptor (beta chain) was identified in a study of T-cell memory formation after mild COVID-19. TCRdb called the 5' RACE reads again in MiXCR, with one record for every CDR3 protein. The repertoire has 250,000 or so distinct CDR3 sequences, more than 15% of them found once; the top ten carry around 23%. The CDR3 consists of 17 residues. Germline V gives CDR1 SGHRS, CDR2 YFSETQ. V lost 1 base and J lost 2; bases outside the gene matches: 5. This receptor was taken from a man younger than 30 who had mild COVID-19 (a few samples of this study predate the infection). Cell type and time point are not known. The chain uses TRBV5-1 and TRBJ2-5; 13 bases line up with TRBD2. Sequenced input: PBMCs or a T cell subset sorted from them (not recorded which). This chain's CDR3 is CASSLSLAGGPQETQYF. In nucleotides, the CDR3 is TGCGCCAGCAGCTTGTCACTAGCGGGGGGGCCACAAGAGACCCAGTACTTC. Looking up the rest from reference TRBV5-1 and TRBJ2-5 gives the full variable domain: KAGVTQTPRYLIKTRGQQVTLSCSPISGHRSVSWYQQTPGQGLQFLFEYFSETQRNKGNFPGRFSGRQFSNSRSEMNVSTLELGDSALYLCASSLSLAGGPQETQYFGPGTRLLVL.